A selection of T cell receptor beta chains follows, all from one sample in a study of blood T cells in healthy people across ages. TCRdb recomputed calls from the 5' RACE reads with MiXCR, one row per CDR3 protein. This table holds 780,000 or so distinct CDR3 sequences, less than 70% found once. The sequencing sample was made of blood. These receptors were taken from a man of 80 years or more in good health. CDR3s include the opening cysteine and the closing phenylalanine or tryptophan. A D gene is named only where the DNA matches it firmly. Some rows have no size entry. The others give once, few or many, or a class for an expanded clone.

D gene: TRBD1; V gene: TRBV20-1; clone size: few; J gene: TRBJ1-5; CDR3 protein: CSGAGTGNQPQHF; CDR3 DNA: TGCAGTGGAGCCGGGACAGGCAATCAGCCCCAGCATTTT
D gene: .; V gene: TRBV9; clone size: .; J gene: TRBJ2-1; CDR3 protein: CASSVGFSGPGSSYSEQFF; CDR3 DNA: TGTGCCAGCAGCGTAGGATTTAGCGGTCCCGGGAGCTCCTACAGTGAGCAGTTCTTC
D gene: .; V gene: TRBV20-1; clone size: many; J gene: TRBJ1-2; CDR3 protein: CSARVTDWGGGYTF; CDR3 DNA: TGCAGTGCTAGAGTCACGGATTGGGGTGGTGGCTACACCTTC
D gene: TRBD2; V gene: TRBV7-2; clone size: .; J gene: TRBJ2-2; CDR3 protein: CASSTAGTRAGELFF; CDR3 DNA: TGTGCCAGCAGCACGGCCGGGACTAGGGCCGGGGAGCTGTTTTTT
D gene: TRBD2; V gene: TRBV6-6; clone size: .; J gene: TRBJ2-7; CDR3 protein: CASSPLGLAGYEQYF; CDR3 DNA: TGTGCCAGCAGTCCCCTCGGGCTAGCGGGGTACGAGCAGTACTTC
D gene: .; V gene: TRBV25-1; clone size: few; J gene: TRBJ2-7; CDR3 protein: CASSEFPPAYEQYF; CDR3 DNA: TGTGCCAGCAGTGAATTCCCCCCAGCCTACGAGCAGTACTTC
D gene: .; V gene: TRBV11-1; clone size: .; J gene: TRBJ2-7; CDR3 protein: CASSLGFLNEQYF; CDR3 DNA: TGTGCCAGCAGCTTAGGGTTCCTCAACGAGCAGTACTTC
D gene: .; V gene: TRBV10-3; clone size: .; J gene: TRBJ2-3; CDR3 protein: CAISRLGRGSGGTDTQYF; CDR3 DNA: TGTGCCATCAGCCGCTTGGGTCGAGGTAGCGGAGGCACAGATACGCAGTATTTT
D gene: TRBD1; V gene: TRBV3-1; clone size: .; J gene: TRBJ2-2; CDR3 protein: CASSRTGKTGELFF; CDR3 DNA: TGTGCCAGCAGCAGGACAGGGAAGACCGGGGAGCTGTTTTTT
D gene: TRBD1; V gene: TRBV6-1; clone size: .; J gene: TRBJ2-3; CDR3 protein: CASRSGTGGSTDTQYF; CDR3 DNA: TGTGCCAGCAGATCCGGGACAGGGGGAAGCACAGATACGCAGTATTTT
D gene: .; V gene: TRBV24-1; clone size: few; J gene: TRBJ2-1; CDR3 protein: CATGPPGDEQFF; CDR3 DNA: TGTGCCACAGGCCCCCCAGGCGATGAGCAGTTCTTC
D gene: .; V gene: TRBV10-3; clone size: .; J gene: TRBJ2-7; CDR3 protein: CAITDPGRGFYEQYF; CDR3 DNA: TGTGCCATCACGGACCCGGGACGAGGATTTTACGAGCAGTACTTC
D gene: .; V gene: TRBV5-6; clone size: .; J gene: TRBJ1-5; CDR3 protein: CASSLWTENQPQHF; CDR3 DNA: TGTGCCAGCAGCTTATGGACAGAGAATCAGCCCCAGCATTTT